This TCR beta chain was recovered during a study of T cell repertoires in cytomegalovirus infection (dated by TCRdb to about 2019). In terms of the full investigation: The peptide stimulations were aimed at well-studied HLA-B-restricted epitopes as well as recently identified HLA-C-restricted CMV epitopes, whose presentation resists viral immunomodulation. Because public TCR beta signatures pointed to carriage of CMV infection together with the matching HLA type, the HLA type of each donor mattered for the analysis. Beyond this particular receptor, the publication reports: In both this cohort and an independent cohort of approximately 350 donors, the cumulative frequency of public TCR beta family members distinguished carriers of CMV infection plus the relevant HLA type. The ex vivo response was dominated by HLA-C-restricted CMV-specific TCR beta clonotypes, which also provided the single most frequent clonotype in two of eight donors.

As to this clonotype: Its antigen is unknown. Base qualities are not provided; no much larger clone lies one nucleotide away.

The meaning of the sample's treatment or condition label: in vitro stimulation with specific CMV peptide epitopes to enrich CMV-specific T cells. The junction carries 8 bases between V and J, which are trimmed by 3 bases and 2 bases respectively. The CDR3, from cysteine to phenylalanine, totals 13 residues. Solely the CDR3 DNA is kept, with 39 bases framed from the first base. These reads were obtained on an Illumina HiSeq 1500. TCRdb cleaned the public reads at Q25 with fastp, built clones with MiXCR and kept in-frame beta chains. Records with the same CDR3 protein are collapsed into one entry carrying the most frequent genes and DNA. Recorded for this sample are 100,000 to 150,000 distinct CDR3 sequences; 25% to 35% of them occurred a single time. Jointly, the top ten make up under 65% of the sample.

The clonotype comes from a human donor in good health (CMV status not recorded). Some clones in this sample may be carry-over from other donors' samples. Recombination joined TRBV12-3 or TRBV12-4 with TRBJ2-7, with the D gene uncertain. Specimen: CD8+ T cells from cultured PBMCs, collected from culture after CMV antigen stimulation. The CDR3 sequence is CASSFGGAYEQYF. The DNA sequence is as follows: TGTGCCAGCAGTTTCGGTGGGGCCTACGAGCAGTACTTC.